This TCR beta chain was retrieved from a study of CD8+ T cells in alopecia areata. General study points: Clonality was higher in lesional than normal scalp, especially in alopecia totalis/universalis. With patients, TCR sharing proved less clear than in mice, a difference possibly related to HLA.

CDR3 length: 15 amino acids. Germline V CDR1 and CDR2: SGHDT, YYEEEE. The ends lost 0 bases at V and 2 bases at J; junction bases unmatched: 5. Worth noting for this clone: Its target is not known.

Researchers gathered lesional scalp punch biopsies and peripheral blood from patients with alopecia areata. Separation by sorting yielded CD4+ and CD8+ T cells from PBMCs. RNA extraction was followed by reverse transcription into cDNA, which acted as the sequencing template. The assay was immunoSEQ multiplex PCR, and TCRdb's table has in-frame clones only and misses some. The sample holds some 120,000 clones, 40% to 55% seen once. The sequence was collected from a human donor with alopecia areata. What was sequenced was NKG2D-low CD8+ T cells sorted from blood. The chain couples TRBV5-6 to TRBJ2-7; 7 positions agree with TRBD1. The CDR3 loop reads CASSLVRQGAYEQYF. The CDR3 nucleotides read TGTGCCAGCAGCTTGGTTCGACAGGGAGCCTACGAGCAGTACTTC.